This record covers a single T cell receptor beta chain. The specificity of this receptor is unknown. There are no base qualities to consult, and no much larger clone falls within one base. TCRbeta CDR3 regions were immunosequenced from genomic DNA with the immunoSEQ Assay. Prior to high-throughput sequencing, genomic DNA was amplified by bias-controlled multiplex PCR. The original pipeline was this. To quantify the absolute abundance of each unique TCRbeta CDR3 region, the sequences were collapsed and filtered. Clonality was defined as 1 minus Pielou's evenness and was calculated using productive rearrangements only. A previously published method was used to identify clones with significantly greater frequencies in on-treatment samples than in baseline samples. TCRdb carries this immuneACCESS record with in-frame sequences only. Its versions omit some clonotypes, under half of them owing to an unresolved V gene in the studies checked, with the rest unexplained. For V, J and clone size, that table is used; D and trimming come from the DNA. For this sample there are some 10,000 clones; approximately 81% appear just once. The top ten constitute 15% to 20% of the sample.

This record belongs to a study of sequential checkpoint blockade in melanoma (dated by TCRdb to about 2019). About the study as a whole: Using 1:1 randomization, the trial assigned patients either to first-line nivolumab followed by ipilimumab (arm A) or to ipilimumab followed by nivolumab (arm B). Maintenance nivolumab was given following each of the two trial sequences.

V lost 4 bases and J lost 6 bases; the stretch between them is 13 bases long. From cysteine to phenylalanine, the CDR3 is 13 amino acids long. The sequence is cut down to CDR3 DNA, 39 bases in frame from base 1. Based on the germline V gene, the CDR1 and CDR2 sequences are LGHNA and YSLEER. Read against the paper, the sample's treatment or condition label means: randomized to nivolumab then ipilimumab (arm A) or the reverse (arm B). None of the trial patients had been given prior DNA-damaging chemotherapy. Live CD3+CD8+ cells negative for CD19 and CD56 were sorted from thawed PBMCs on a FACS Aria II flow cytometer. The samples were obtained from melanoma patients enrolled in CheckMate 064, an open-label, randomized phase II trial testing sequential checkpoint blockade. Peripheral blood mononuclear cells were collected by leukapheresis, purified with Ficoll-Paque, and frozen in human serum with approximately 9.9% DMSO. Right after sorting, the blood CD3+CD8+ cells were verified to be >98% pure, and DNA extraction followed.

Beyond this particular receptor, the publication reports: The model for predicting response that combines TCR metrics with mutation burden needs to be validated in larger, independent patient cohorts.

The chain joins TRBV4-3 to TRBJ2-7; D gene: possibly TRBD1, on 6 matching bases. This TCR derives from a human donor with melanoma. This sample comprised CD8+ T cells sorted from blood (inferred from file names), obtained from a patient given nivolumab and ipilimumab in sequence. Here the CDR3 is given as CASSLSTGGEQYF. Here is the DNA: TGCGCCAGCAGCCTCTCGACAGGAGGCGAGCAGTACTTC.